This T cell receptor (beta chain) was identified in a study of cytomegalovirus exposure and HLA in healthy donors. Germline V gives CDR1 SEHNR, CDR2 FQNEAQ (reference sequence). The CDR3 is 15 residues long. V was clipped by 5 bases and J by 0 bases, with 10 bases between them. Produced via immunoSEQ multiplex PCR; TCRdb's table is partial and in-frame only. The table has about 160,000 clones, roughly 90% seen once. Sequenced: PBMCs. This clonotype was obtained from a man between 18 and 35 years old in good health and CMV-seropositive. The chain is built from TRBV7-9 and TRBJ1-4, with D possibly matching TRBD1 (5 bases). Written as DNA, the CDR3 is TGTGCCAGCAGCCTGGGGGGTTCAACTAATGAAAAACTGTTTTTT. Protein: CASSLGGSTNEKLFF.